This T cell receptor (beta chain) was documented in a study of OX40 agonist ivuxolimab in advanced cancers. Turning to the study itself: The diagnoses of dose-escalation patients were hepatocellular carcinoma, melanoma, renal cell or head and neck cancer.

Some clones are missing from TCRdb's copy, which holds only in-frame ones; the method was immunoSEQ multiplex PCR. Of 30,000 to 40,000 clones listed, approximately 90% were seen once; the top ten hold 35% to 45%. The V and J ends lost 3 bases and 4 bases, in that order; junction bases with no gene match: 3. The germline CDR1 and CDR2 sequences are SGHVS and FQNEAQ. This CDR3 contains 14 residues. The chain carries TRBV7-8 and TRBJ1-2; the match to TRBD1 covers 9 bases. The sequence was obtained from an adult with an advanced solid tumor such as melanoma, head and neck, liver or kidney cancer. This specimen consisted of CD4+ or CD8+ T cells sorted from blood, obtained in a trial of the OX40 agonist ivuxolimab. In DNA, the CDR3 is TGTGCCAGCAGCTTGGGACAGGGAGGCTATGGCTACACCTTC. This translates into CASSLGQGGYGYTF.